This entry lists 7 T cell receptor beta chains sequenced from one sample in a study of T cells in Graves' hyperthyroidism and ophthalmopathy. RNA transcripts gave rise to amplified TCR beta CDR3 regions. The HTBI primer set served for first-round RT-PCR of the TCR CDR3. Each CDR3 protein gets one entry after TCRdb re-called the multiplex PCR reads with MiXCR. This table has around 400,000 distinct CDR3 sequences, about 25% appearing once. The source material was blood. The receptor source for this set is a man aged 50-59 years with Graves' hyperthyroidism.

The V and J genes are TRBV7-6 and TRBJ2-2; possibly TRBD1 for D (5 bases). The CDR3 has 16 amino acids. The ends were cut back, 3 bases at V and 7 bases at J, with 18 bases in the middle. Germline V CDR1 and CDR2: SGHVS, FNYEAQ. The CDR3 sequence is CASSFRKAGRNGELFF. In DNA, the CDR3 is TGTGCCAGCAGCTTTCGCAAGGCAGGGCGTAACGGGGAGCTGTTTTTT. The entire variable domain, with the rest obtained from reference TRBV7-6 and TRBJ2-2, is as follows: GAGVSQSPRYKVTKRGQDVALRCDPISGHVSLYWYRQALGQGPEFLTYFNYEAQQDKSGLPNDRFSAERPEGSISTLTIQRTEQRDSAMYRCASSFRKAGRNGELFFGEGSRLTVL.

The gene calls are TRBV20-1 and TRBJ1-2; D might be TRBD1 (5 bases). The V gene's germline CDR1 is DFQATT and CDR2 SNEGSKA (reference sequence). The CDR3 length is 14 residues. Trimming pared 5 bases from V and 2 bases from J, leaving 15 bases between. CDR3 nucleotides: TGCAGTGCTGGCTTTCCCGGGGGGAACTATGGCTACACCTTC. This codes for CSAGFPGGNYGYTF.

Here the CDR3 DNA reads TGCGCCAGCAGCTGGAACCTAGCAGGCACAGATACGCAGTATTTT. Translation: CASSWNLAGTDTQYF. The chain has TRBV5-1 and TRBJ2-3, with D possibly being TRBD2 (5 bases). The CDR3 has 15 residues. Trimming cost V 3 bases and J 1 base, with 12 bases left between them. Germline CDR1 SGHRS, CDR2 YFSETQ.

This clonotype was recorded many times. V and J are TRBV6-4 and TRBJ2-3; 7 bases are a match to TRBD2. Germline V gives CDR1 MRHNA, CDR2 SNTAGT. This CDR3 region has 15 residues. Losses at the gene ends were 0 bases for V and 2 bases for J; bases not matched to a gene: 2. The CDR3 loop reads CASSDSAGATDTQYF. The CDR3 DNA sequence: TGTGCCAGCAGTGACTCCGCGGGAGCCACAGATACGCAGTATTTT.

The CDR3 loop is CATSDPRRGGRITDTQYF. The CDR3 DNA sequence: TGTGCCACCAGTGATCCACGACGGGGCGGGAGAATCACAGATACGCAGTATTTT. This chain links TRBV24-1 with TRBJ2-3; 7 bases match TRBD2. CDR3 size: 18 residues. The V segment lost 3 bases and the J segment 2 bases; nucleotides outside the gene matches: 13. The germline V gene encodes CDR1 KGHDR and CDR2 SFDVKD.

The DNA for the CDR3 is TGTGCCAGCAGCTTAGCGTCCTTGCCAGATACGCAGTATTTT. This translates into CASSLASLPDTQYF. This rearrangement joins TRBV13 to TRBJ2-3; D gene unclear. Trimming removed 1 base at V and 4 bases at J, with 9 bases between. The germline V gene has CDR1 PRHDT and CDR2 FYEKMQ (reference sequence). The CDR3 contains 14 residues.

The chain links TRBV3-1 to TRBJ1-2; D gene ambiguous. This CDR3 has 14 amino acids. Germline values: CDR1 LGHDT, CDR2 YNNKEL (reference sequence). V dropped 0 bases and J dropped 8 bases, with 13 bases sitting between them. The CDR3 coding sequence is TGTGCCAGCAGCCAAGATATCAGCAGAGACGGCTACACCTTC. It codes for CASSQDISRDGYTF. Variable domain in full (rest from reference TRBV3-1 and TRBJ1-2): DTAVSQTPKYLVTQMGNDKSIKCEQNLGHDTMYWYKQDSKKFLKIMFSYNNKELIINETVPNRFSPKSPDKAHLNLHINSLELGDSAVYFCASSQDISRDGYTFGSGTRLTVV.